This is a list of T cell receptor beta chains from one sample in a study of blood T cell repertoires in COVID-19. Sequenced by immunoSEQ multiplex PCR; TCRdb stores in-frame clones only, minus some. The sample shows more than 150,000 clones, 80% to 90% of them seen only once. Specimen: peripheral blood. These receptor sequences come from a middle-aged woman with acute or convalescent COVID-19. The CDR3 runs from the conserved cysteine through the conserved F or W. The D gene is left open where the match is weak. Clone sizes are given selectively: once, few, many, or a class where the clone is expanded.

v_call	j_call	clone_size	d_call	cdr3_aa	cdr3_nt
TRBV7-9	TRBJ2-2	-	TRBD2	CASSLPGGGSGELFF	TGTGCCAGCAGCTTACCCGGGGGGGGTTCCGGGGAGCTGTTTTTT
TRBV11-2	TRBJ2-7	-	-	CASSGPGIIYEQYF	TGTGCCAGCAGCGGGCCCGGGATCATCTACGAGCAGTACTTC
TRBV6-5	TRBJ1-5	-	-	CASSYQAGLEPQHF	TGTGCCAGCAGTTACCAGGCAGGGTTGGAGCCCCAGCATTTT
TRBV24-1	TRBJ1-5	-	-	CATRGAGPNQPQHF	TGTGCCACCCGTGGGGCAGGGCCTAATCAGCCCCAGCATTTT
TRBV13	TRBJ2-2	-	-	CASSPEAGTGELFF	TGTGCCAGCAGCCCAGAGGCGGGTACCGGGGAGCTGTTTTTT
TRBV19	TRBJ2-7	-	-	CASSGRQSSYEQYF	TGTGCCAGTAGTGGAAGACAGAGCTCCTACGAGCAGTACTTC
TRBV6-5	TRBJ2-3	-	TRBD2	CATTSGTTDTQYF	TGTGCCACCACTAGCGGGACGACAGATACGCAGTATTTT
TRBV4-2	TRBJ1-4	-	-	CASSQVSQGYEKLFF	TGTGCCAGCAGCCAAGTCTCACAGGGTTATGAAAAACTGTTTTTT
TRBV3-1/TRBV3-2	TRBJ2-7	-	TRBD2	CASSHSLAGMYEQYF	TGTGCCAGCAGCCACTCGCTAGCGGGAATGTACGAGCAGTACTTC
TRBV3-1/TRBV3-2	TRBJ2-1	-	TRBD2	CASSQDLAGAEQFF	TGTGCCAGCAGCCAAGATTTAGCGGGCGCGGAGCAGTTCTTC
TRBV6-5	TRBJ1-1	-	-	CASSSTDMNTEAFF	TGTGCCAGCAGTTCGACAGACATGAACACTGAAGCTTTCTTT
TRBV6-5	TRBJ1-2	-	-	CASSFDTNYGYTF	TGTGCCAGCAGCTTCGACACTAACTATGGCTACACCTTC
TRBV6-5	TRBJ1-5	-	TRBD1	CASSIDREFTTQHF	TGTGCCAGCAGTATAGACAGGGAGTTTACGACCCAGCATTTT
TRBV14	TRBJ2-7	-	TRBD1	CASSQTGFDEQYF	TGTGCCAGCAGCCAGACAGGGTTCGACGAGCAGTACTTC
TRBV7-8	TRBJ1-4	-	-	CASSRISGEERLGKLFF	TGTGCCAGCAGCAGGATCTCAGGGGAAGAACGTCTAGGAAAACTGTTTTTT
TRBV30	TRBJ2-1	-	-	CAWTGTHNEQFF	TGTGCCTGGACCGGGACTCATAATGAGCAGTTCTTC
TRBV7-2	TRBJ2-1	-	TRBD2	CASSLERGNYNEQFF	TGTGCCAGCAGCTTAGAGCGGGGAAACTACAATGAGCAGTTCTTC
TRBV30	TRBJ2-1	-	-	CAWSSRAPYNEQFF	TGTGCCTGGAGTTCCAGGGCCCCCTACAATGAGCAGTTCTTC
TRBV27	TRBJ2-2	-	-	CANEFLPSRGPNTGELFF	TGTGCCAACGAGTTCCTCCCGTCCCGAGGGCCAAACACCGGGGAGCTGTTTTTT
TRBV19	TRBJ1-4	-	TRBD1	CASNPRGTPLNNEKLFF	TGTGCCAGTAACCCCAGGGGGACACCCTTAAATAATGAAAAACTGTTTTTT
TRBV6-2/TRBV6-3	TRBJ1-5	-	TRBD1	CASSPEFIGQVIPSNQPQHF	TGTGCCAGCAGTCCCGAATTTATTGGACAGGTAATCCCTTCCAATCAGCCCCAGCATTTT
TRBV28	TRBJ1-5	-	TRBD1	CASSLRLAGGYQPQHF	TGTGCCAGCAGTTTACGCTTAGCAGGGGGTTATCAGCCCCAGCATTTT
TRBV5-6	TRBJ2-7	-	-	CASSLTGSYYEQYF	TGTGCCAGCAGCCTTACAGGTTCCTACTACGAGCAGTACTTC
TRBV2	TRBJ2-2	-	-	CASSETVLTGELFF	TGTGCCAGCAGTGAGACAGTACTCACCGGGGAGCTGTTTTTT
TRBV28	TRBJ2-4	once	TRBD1	CASRQTGLSGIQYF	TGTGCCAGCAGACAGACAGGGCTTAGTGGCATTCAGTACTTC
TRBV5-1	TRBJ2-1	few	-	CASSFPSDIHNEQFF	TGCGCCAGCAGCTTCCCTAGCGACATCCACAATGAGCAGTTCTTC
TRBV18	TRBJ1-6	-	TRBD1	CASSPGTGGRKTDNSPLHF	TGTGCCAGCTCACCCGGGACAGGGGGTCGGAAAACTGATAATTCACCCCTCCACTTT
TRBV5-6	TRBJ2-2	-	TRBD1	CASSLGDIRGLTGELFF	TGTGCCAGCAGCTTGGGAGATATCAGGGGGCTCACCGGGGAGCTGTTTTTT
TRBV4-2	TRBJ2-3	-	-	CASSQLLTGGTDTQYF	TGTGCCAGCAGCCAACTACTGACAGGAGGCACAGATACGCAGTATTTT
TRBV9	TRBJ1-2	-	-	CASSAAARQDDGYTF	TGTGCCAGCAGCGCCGCGGCTCGACAGGACGATGGCTACACCTTC